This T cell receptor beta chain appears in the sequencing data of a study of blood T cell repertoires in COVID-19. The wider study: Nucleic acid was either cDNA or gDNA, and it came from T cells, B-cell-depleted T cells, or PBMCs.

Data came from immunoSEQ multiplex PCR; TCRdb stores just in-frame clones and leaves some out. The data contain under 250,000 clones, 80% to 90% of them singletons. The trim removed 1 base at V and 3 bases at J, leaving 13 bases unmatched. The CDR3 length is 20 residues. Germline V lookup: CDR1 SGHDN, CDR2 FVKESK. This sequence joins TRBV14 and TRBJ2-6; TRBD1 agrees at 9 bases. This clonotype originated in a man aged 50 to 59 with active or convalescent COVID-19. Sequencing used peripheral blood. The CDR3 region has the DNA TGTGCCAGCAGCCAAGCACCGGGACAGGGCCCTTTGGATGGGGCCAACGTCCTGACTTTC. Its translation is CASSQAPGQGPLDGANVLTF.